This TCR beta chain was identified during a study of vaccination effects on CD4 cells after COVID-19. About the research overall: Convalescent patients (n = two) were sampled 16 days and one week prevaccination. Overall study findings and caveats: Infection-derived and vaccine-derived clones contracted markedly late after vaccination.

There are a few counts of this clone. Antigen unknown. Germline CDR1 LGHDT, CDR2 YNNKEL (reference sequence). The CDR3 extends over 11 amino acids. The germline V and J ends were trimmed by 0 bases and 7 bases, with 3 bases remaining between them. The data were produced by immunoSEQ multiplex PCR, yet TCRdb's version contains in-frame clones alone and is incomplete. The top ten hold more than 30% of the sample, which has about 45,000 clones, approximately 70% seen once. Before sequencing took place, the ViraFEST assay used viral peptide pools to expand antigen-specific CD4+ T cells. Culturing for 9 to 10 days preceded CD4+ T cell isolation. The person's infection with SARS-CoV-2, confirmed by PCR, took place between March and December 2020. In culture with about 10 IU/ml IL-2 and about 10 ug/ml peptides, PBMC were grown at fewer than 2.5 million per well. Cells had half their medium changed to IL-2 medium on days 3 and 7.

V usage is TRBV3-1 (or the pseudogene TRBV3-2) and J usage is TRBJ1-2, with D uncertain. The sample in question was CD4+ T cells from PBMCs cultured with a peptide pool, obtained before COVID-19 vaccination. This TCR came from a human donor who had a prior SARS-CoV-2 infection. CDR3 loop: CASSQDSGYTF. CDR3 bases: TGTGCCAGCAGCCAAGATTCTGGCTACACCTTC.